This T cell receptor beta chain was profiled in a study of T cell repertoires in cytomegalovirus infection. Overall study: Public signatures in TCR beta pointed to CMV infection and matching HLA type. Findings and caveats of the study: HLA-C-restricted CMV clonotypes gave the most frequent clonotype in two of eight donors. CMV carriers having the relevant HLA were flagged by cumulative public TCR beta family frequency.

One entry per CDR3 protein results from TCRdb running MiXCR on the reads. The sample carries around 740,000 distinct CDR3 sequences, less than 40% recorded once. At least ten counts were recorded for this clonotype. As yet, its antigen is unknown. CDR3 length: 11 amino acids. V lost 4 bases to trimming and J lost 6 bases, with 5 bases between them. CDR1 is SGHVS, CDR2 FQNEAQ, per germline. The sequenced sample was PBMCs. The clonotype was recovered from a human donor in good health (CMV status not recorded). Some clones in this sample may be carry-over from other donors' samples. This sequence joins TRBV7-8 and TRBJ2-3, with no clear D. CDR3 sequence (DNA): TGTGCCAGCAGCTCCCCGGATACGCAGTATTTT. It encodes CASSSPDTQYF. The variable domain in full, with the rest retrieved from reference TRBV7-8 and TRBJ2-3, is GAGVSQSPRYKVAKRGQDVALRCDPISGHVSLFWYQQALGQGPEFLTYFQNEAQLDKSGLPSDRFFAERPEGSVSTLKIQRTQQEDSAVYLCASSSPDTQYFGPGTRLTVL.